This record concerns one T cell receptor (beta chain) sequence. The time point was: cycle 4 day 1 (C4D1), after 6 weeks of nivolumab. All the patients suffered relapse after autologous stem cell transplantation, and brentuximab vedotin exposure differed. The data stem from a study of PD-1 blockade in classical Hodgkin lymphoma. The table came from immunoSEQ multiplex PCR; TCRdb's copy has only in-frame clones and leaves some out. The sample records roughly 50,000 clones, roughly 90% being singletons. This clonotype originated in a human donor with classical Hodgkin lymphoma. Source: peripheral blood mononuclear cells (PBMCs), taken before the fourth cycle of nivolumab.

Here the CDR3 DNA reads TGTGCCAGCAGTTACGACCCGCCTTACGAGCAGTACTTC. It translates to CASSYDPPYEQYF. The genes are TRBV6-5 and TRBJ2-7; D is unresolved. Germline loops: CDR1 MNHEY, CDR2 SVGAGI. CDR3 length: 13 residues. The V gene lost 2 bases and the J gene lost 4 bases, with 9 bases spanning the gap.